These 10 T cell receptor beta chains share one sample of origin, sequenced in a study of blood T cell repertoires in COVID-19. The protocol was immunoSEQ multiplex PCR, while the TCRdb copy is restricted to in-frame clones and leaves out a portion. There are a few hundred thousand clones in the sample; 80% to 90% occur only once, and roughly 3.9% lies in the top ten. The sample taken for sequencing was peripheral blood. The receptors derive from a middle-aged woman with acute or convalescent COVID-19.

The rearrangement links TRBV7-2 to TRBJ1-4, with a tentative D call TRBD1 (5 bases). The CDR3 covers 14 residues. Trimming left V 1 base short and J 6 bases short, with 9 bases between. The germline CDR1 and CDR2 sequences are SGHTA and FQGNSA. CDR3 coding DNA: TGTGCCAGCAGCTTAGGGGGCGCGGATGAAAAACTGTTTTTT. Translation: CASSLGGADEKLFF.

The V and J genes are TRBV7-8 and TRBJ1-1, with D tentatively TRBD1 (6 bases). Trimming left V 8 bases short and J 3 bases short, with 19 bases between. Germline values: CDR1 SGHVS, CDR2 FQNEAQ. There are 15 residues in the CDR3. CDR3 coding DNA: TGTGCCAGCCTGCAGGTCGGGGGGCGAGACACTGAAGCTTTCTTT. Its protein is CASLQVGGRDTEAFF.

V and J are TRBV9 and TRBJ1-2; D gene ambiguous. Germline-derived CDR1 and CDR2 are SGDLS and YYNGEE. Trimming took off 1 base at V and 7 bases at J, with 8 bases between the two ends. The CDR3 loop spans 12 amino acids. CDR3 in DNA: TGTGCCAGCAGCGTACGGAGAACTGGCTACACCTTC. Translation gives CASSVRRTGYTF. Combining the CDR3 with reference TRBV9 and TRBJ1-2 gives the whole variable domain DSGVTQTPKHLITATGQRVTLRCSPRSGDLSVYWYQQSLDQGLQFLIQYYNGEERAKGNILERFSAQQFPDLHSELNLSSLELGDSALYFCASSVRRTGYTFGSGTRLTVV.

J is TRBJ2-7 and V is TRBV6-6; maybe TRBD2 (6 bases). The V and J ends lost 2 bases and 1 base respectively, with 6 bases between them. CDR1 is MNHNY, CDR2 SVGAGI, per germline (reference sequence). This CDR3 has 13 residues. The CDR3 DNA reads as TGTGCCAGCAGTTACCGGGAGTCCTACGAGCAGTACGTC. The encoded protein is CASSYRESYEQYV.

This clone was observed once. The chain carries TRBV5-4 and TRBJ1-2; unclear D gene. The germline V gene has CDR1 SGHNT and CDR2 YYREEE (reference sequence). Between the trimmed V and J ends, which lost 8 bases and 7 bases, there was a span of 15 bases. The CDR3 is 12 amino acids. The CDR3 loop is CASYGVAGGYTF. CDR3 bases: TGTGCCAGTTACGGGGTGGCGGGTGGCTACACCTTC.

The rearrangement links TRBV24-1 to TRBJ2-1; 8 nucleotides agree with TRBD1. CDR3 length: 14 residues. Germline V CDR1 and CDR2: KGHDR, SFDVKD. V gave up 3 bases and J gave up 6 bases; unmatched junction bases: 3. The CDR3 loop is CATSDHTGGNEQFF. The CDR3 DNA sequence: TGTGCCACCAGTGATCATACAGGGGGCAATGAGCAGTTCTTC.

The chain has TRBV6-1 and TRBJ1-3; the D is unclear. The length of the CDR3 is 15 residues. Trimming shortened V by 3 bases and J by 0 bases, and 9 bases separated the two germline ends. From germline, CDR1 is MNHNS and CDR2 SASEGT. CDR3 sequence reads: CASSDRISSGNTIYF. CDR3 in DNA: TGTGCCAGCAGTGACAGGATCAGCTCTGGAAACACCATATATTTT.

The chain links TRBV2 to TRBJ1-2; 9 nucleotides agree with TRBD1. This CDR3 has 14 residues. The V segment lost 4 bases and the J segment 3 bases; nucleotides outside the gene matches: 3. Germline CDR1 is SNHLY and CDR2 is FYNNEI. CDR3 protein: CASSGQGVDYGYTF. DNA for the CDR3: TGTGCCAGCAGTGGACAGGGGGTGGACTATGGCTACACCTTC.

V is TRBV30 and J is TRBJ1-4; 8 bases align to TRBD1. CDR3 length: 14 amino acids. In germline, CDR1 is GTSNPN, CDR2 SVGIG (reference sequence). V lost 3 bases, J lost 8 bases, and 8 bases stayed unmatched. The CDR3 DNA reads as TGTGCCTGGAGAACAGGGGGGGGAAGCGAAAAACTGTTTTTT. Translation: CAWRTGGGSEKLFF. Using reference TRBV30 and TRBJ1-4 for the parts outside the CDR3, the full variable domain is SQTIHQWPATLVQPVGSPLSLECTVEGTSNPNLYWYRQAAGRGLQLLFYSVGIGQISSEVPQNLSASRPQDRQFILSSKKLLLSDSGFYLCAWRTGGGSEKLFFGSGTQLSVL.

V and J are TRBV12-3 or TRBV12-4 and TRBJ1-1; TRBD1 might be the D (5 bases). The CDR3 sequence is 13 residues long. The V end was cut by 6 bases, the J end by 7 bases, with 15 bases between. The CDR3 nucleotides are TGTGCCAGCAGGGCCCACAGGTCCATTGAAGCTTTCTTT. This codes for CASRAHRSIEAFF.